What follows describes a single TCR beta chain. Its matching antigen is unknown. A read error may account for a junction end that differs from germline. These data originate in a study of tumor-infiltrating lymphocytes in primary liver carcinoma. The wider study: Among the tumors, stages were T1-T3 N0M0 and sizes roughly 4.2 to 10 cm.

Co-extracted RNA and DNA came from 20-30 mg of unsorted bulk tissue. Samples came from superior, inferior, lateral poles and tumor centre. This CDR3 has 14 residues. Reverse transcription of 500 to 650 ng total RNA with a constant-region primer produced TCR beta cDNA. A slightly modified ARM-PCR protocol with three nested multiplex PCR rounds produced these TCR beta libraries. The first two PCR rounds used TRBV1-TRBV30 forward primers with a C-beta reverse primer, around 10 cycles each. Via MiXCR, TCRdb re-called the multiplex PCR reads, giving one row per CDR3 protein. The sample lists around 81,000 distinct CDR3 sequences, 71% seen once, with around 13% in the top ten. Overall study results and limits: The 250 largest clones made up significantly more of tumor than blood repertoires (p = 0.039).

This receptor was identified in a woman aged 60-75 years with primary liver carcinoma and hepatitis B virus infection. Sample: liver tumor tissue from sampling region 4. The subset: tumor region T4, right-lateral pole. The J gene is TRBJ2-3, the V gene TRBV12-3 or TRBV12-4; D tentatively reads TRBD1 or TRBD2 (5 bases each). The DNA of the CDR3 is TGCGCCAGCAGTCCCACGGGGCACATAGATACGCAGTATTTT. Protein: CASSPTGHIDTQYF.